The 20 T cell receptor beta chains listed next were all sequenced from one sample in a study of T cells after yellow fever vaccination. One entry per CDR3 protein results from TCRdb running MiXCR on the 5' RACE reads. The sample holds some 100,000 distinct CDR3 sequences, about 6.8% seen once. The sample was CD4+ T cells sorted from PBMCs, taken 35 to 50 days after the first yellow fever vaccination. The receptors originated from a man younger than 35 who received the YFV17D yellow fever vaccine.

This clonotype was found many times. Written as DNA, the CDR3 is TGTGCCAGCAGTTTCCGGGGGCAGGGGGGTACGCAGTATTTT. Translated, it gives CASSFRGQGGTQYF. The J gene is TRBJ2-3, the V gene TRBV12-3 or TRBV12-4, with D tentatively TRBD1 (7 bases). The CDR3 loop spans 14 amino acids. V dropped 3 bases and J dropped 8 bases, with 15 bases sitting between them.

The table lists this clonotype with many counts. The CDR3 reads CASTFSGGNEQFF. CDR3 coding DNA: TGTGCCAGTACCTTTAGCGGGGGCAATGAGCAGTTCTTC. The chain has TRBV19 and TRBJ2-1; 9 bases agree with TRBD2. V trimming: 7 bases; J trimming: 6 bases; junction bases outside the gene matches: 4. This CDR3 is 13 amino acids long. The germline CDR1 and CDR2 sequences are LNHDA and SQIVND (reference sequence).

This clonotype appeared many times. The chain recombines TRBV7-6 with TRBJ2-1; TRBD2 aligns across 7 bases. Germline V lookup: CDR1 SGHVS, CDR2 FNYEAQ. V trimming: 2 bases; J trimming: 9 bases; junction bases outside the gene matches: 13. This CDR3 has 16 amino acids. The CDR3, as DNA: TGTGCCAGCAGCTTAAGCGTCCGGACTAGTCTAGGTGAGCAGTTCTTC. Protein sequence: CASSLSVRTSLGEQFF.

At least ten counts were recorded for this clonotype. CDR3 nucleotide sequence: TGCGCCAGCAGCTCCGGGACGCCGGGAAATACGCAGTATTTT. Protein sequence: CASSSGTPGNTQYF. The chain is built from TRBV5-1 and TRBJ2-3; D assignment may be TRBD1 or TRBD2 (5 bases each). CDR3 size: 14 residues. Looked up from germline, CDR1 is SGHRS and CDR2 is YFSETQ. V was cut by 3 bases and J by 7 bases, with 15 bases left in between. Variable domain in full (rest from reference TRBV5-1 and TRBJ2-3): KAGVTQTPRYLIKTRGQQVTLSCSPISGHRSVSWYQQTPGQGLQFLFEYFSETQRNKGNFPGRFSGRQFSNSRSEMNVSTLELGDSALYLCASSSGTPGNTQYFGPGTRLTVL.

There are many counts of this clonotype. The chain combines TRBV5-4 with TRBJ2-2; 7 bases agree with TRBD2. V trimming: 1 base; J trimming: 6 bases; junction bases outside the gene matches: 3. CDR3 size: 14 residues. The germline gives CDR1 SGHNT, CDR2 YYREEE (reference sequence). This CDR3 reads CASSLSGAAGELFF. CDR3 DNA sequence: TGTGCCAGCAGCTTGAGCGGGGCGGCCGGGGAGCTGTTTTTT.

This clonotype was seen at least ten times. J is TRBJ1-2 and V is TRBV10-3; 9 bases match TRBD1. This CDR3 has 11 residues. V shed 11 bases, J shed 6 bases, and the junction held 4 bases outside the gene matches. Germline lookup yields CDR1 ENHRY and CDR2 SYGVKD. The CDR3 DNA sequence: TGTGCCGGACAGGGGATTAATGGCTACACCTTC. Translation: CAGQGINGYTF.

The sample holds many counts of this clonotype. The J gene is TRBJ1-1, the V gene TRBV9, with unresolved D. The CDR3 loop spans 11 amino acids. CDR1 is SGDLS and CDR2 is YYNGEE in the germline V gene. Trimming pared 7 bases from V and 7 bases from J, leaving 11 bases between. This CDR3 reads CASGSGDEAFF. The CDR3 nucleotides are TGTGCCAGCGGGAGCGGGGATGAAGCTTTCTTT.

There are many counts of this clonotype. The CDR3 here is CATSGGARTGELFF. The DNA for the CDR3 is TGTGCCACCAGTGGGGGGGCCCGCACCGGGGAGCTGTTTTTT. The chain is built from TRBV24-1 and TRBJ2-2, with D perhaps assigned TRBD1 or TRBD2 (6 bases each). Germline CDR1 reads KGHDR; CDR2 reads SFDVKD. The CDR3 has 14 amino acids. Trimming stripped 5 bases from V and 4 bases from J, with 10 bases between.

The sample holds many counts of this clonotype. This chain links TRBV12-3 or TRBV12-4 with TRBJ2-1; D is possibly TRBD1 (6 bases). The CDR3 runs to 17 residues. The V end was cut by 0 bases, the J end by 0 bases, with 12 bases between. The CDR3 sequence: CASSLAAQGSSYNEQFF. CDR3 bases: TGTGCCAGCAGTTTAGCGGCCCAGGGGAGCTCCTACAATGAGCAGTTCTTC.

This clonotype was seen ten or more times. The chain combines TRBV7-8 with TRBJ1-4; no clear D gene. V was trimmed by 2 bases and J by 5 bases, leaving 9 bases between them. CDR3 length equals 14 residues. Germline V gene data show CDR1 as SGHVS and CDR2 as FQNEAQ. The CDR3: CASSLHPLNEKLFF. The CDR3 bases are TGTGCCAGCAGCTTACATCCTCTCAATGAAAAACTGTTTTTT.

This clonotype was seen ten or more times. The CDR3 loop is CASSYSFQRRGDTNTGELFF. CDR3 nucleotides: TGTGCCAGCAGTTACTCGTTTCAAAGGAGGGGGGATACGAACACCGGGGAGCTGTTTTTT. This rearrangement joins TRBV6-2 or TRBV6-3 to TRBJ2-2; D could derive from TRBD1 or TRBD2 (6 bases each). Germline V lookup: CDR1 MNHEY, CDR2 SVGEGT. There are 20 residues in the CDR3. V lost 0 bases and J lost 0, with 20 bases in between.

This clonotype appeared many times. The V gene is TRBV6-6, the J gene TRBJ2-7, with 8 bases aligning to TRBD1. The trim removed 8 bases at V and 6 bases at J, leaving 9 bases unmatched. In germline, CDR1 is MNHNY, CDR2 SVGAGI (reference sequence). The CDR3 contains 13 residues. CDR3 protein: CASGDRGFLEQYV. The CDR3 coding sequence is TGTGCCAGCGGTGACAGGGGTTTTCTCGAGCAGTACGTC.

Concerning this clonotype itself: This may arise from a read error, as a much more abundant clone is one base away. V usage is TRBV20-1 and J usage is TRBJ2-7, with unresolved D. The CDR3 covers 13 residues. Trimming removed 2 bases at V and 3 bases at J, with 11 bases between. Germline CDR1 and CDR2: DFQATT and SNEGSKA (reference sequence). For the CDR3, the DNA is TGCAGTGCTAGACTCCCTGGGAACTACGAGCAGTACTTC. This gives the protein CSARLPGNYEQYF.

The CDR3 region is CASALDGGLYEQYV. The CDR3 DNA is TGTGCCAGCGCCCTAGACGGGGGTCTTTACGAGCAGTACGTC. The chain uses TRBV11-2 and TRBJ2-7, with a tentative D call TRBD2 (6 bases). The CDR3 has 14 amino acids. Germline V CDR1 and CDR2: SGHAT, FQNNGV. V shed 8 bases and J shed 4 bases, with 18 bases lying between them.

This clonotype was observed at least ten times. The CDR3 reads CASSYSQNTEAFF. In nucleotides, the CDR3 is TGTGCCAGCAGTTACAGCCAGAACACTGAAGCTTTCTTT. This chain joins TRBV6-6 and TRBJ1-1; the D is unclear. This CDR3 contains 13 residues. V was shortened by 2 bases and J by 1 base, with 5 bases between the two germline ends. Per the germline V gene, CDR1 is MNHNY and CDR2 is SVGAGI (reference sequence).

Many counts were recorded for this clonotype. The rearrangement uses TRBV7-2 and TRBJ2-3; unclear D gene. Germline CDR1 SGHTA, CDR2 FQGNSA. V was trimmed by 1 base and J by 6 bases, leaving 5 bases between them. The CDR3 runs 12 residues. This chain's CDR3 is CASSLEWDTQYF. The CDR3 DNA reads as TGTGCCAGCAGCTTAGAGTGGGATACGCAGTATTTT.

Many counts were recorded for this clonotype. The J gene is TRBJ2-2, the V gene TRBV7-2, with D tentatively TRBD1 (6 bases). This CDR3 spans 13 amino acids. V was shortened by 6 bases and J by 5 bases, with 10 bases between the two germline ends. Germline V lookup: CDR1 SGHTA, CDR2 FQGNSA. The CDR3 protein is CASRPQGTGELFF. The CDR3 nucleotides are TGTGCCAGCAGACCACAGGGTACCGGGGAGCTGTTTTTT.

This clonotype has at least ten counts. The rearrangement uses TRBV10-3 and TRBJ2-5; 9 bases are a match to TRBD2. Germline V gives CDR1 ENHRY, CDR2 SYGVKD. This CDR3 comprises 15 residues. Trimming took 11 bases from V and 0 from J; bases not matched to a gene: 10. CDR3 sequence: CAARGRGGDQETQYF. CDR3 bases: TGTGCCGCCCGAGGGCGGGGGGGCGACCAAGAGACCCAGTACTTC.

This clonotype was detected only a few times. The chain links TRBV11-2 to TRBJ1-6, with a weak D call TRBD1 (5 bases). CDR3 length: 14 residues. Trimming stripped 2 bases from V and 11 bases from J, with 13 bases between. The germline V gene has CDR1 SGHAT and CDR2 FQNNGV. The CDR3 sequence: CASSLYRGVPPLHF. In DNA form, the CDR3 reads TGTGCCAGCAGCTTATATCGGGGGGTACCACCCCTCCACTTT.

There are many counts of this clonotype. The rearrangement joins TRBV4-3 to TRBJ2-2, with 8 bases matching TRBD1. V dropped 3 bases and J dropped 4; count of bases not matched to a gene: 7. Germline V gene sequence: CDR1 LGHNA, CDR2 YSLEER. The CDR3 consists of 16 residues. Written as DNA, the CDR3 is TGCGCCAGCAGCCATTATAGGACAGGGCCCACCGGGGAGCTGTTTTTT. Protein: CASSHYRTGPTGELFF.